The sequence of this T cell receptor (beta chain) was determined in a study of shared clonotypes between healthy human individuals. Study-wide context: A donor's plate count was three for CD4 naive and three for CD4 memory; CD8 naive had two and CD8 memory one.

Study conclusions and caveats: With a few donors compared, roughly 5% of naive CD4 clonotypes were shared.

Data came from immunoSEQ multiplex PCR; TCRdb stores just in-frame clones and leaves some out. The sample comprises roughly 120,000 clones, around 73% of which are singletons, and 20% to 25% rests with the top ten. CDR1 MNHEY and CDR2 SVGAGI come from the germline V gene. The CDR3 is 16 residues long. The ends lost 0 bases at V and 0 bases at J; junction bases unmatched: 1. As concerns this clone: No antigen is known for it.

The sample taken for sequencing was memory CD8+ T cells sorted from blood. Subset noted: CD45RO+ cells pooled with CCR7-negative TemRA cells. This clonotype originated in a woman in her 30s in good health. The chain has TRBV6-5 and TRBJ2-1, with 8 bases that match TRBD2. The CDR3 region is CASSYSAGGSYNEQFF. The CDR3 DNA sequence: TGTGCCAGCAGTTACTCCGCGGGGGGCTCCTACAATGAGCAGTTCTTC.